The entry that follows covers one TCR beta chain sequence. The data belong to a study of blood T cells in healthy people across ages. The CDR3 runs 14 residues. Germline V gives CDR1 LGHNA, CDR2 YNFKEQ. V lost 1 base, J lost 2 bases, and 8 bases lay in between. Through a sample-barcoded 5' primer and a J-beta primer mix, a second PCR was run for roughly 6 to 11 cycles. Each cDNA molecule was tagged by a template-switch adaptor that had 12 random nucleotides. From the 5' RACE reads, TCRdb called clonotypes with MiXCR, one entry per CDR3 protein. This table has under 2 million distinct CDR3 sequences, roughly a third appearing once. The authors extracted at least 5 micrograms of total RNA per sample.

The gene calls are TRBV4-2 and TRBJ1-1, with no clear D. Specimen: blood. The sequence came from a woman aged 30 to 39 in good health. CDR3 loop: CASSQGESNTEAFF. The CDR3 DNA follows: TGTGCCAGCAGCCAAGGCGAGAGTAACACTGAAGCTTTCTTT.